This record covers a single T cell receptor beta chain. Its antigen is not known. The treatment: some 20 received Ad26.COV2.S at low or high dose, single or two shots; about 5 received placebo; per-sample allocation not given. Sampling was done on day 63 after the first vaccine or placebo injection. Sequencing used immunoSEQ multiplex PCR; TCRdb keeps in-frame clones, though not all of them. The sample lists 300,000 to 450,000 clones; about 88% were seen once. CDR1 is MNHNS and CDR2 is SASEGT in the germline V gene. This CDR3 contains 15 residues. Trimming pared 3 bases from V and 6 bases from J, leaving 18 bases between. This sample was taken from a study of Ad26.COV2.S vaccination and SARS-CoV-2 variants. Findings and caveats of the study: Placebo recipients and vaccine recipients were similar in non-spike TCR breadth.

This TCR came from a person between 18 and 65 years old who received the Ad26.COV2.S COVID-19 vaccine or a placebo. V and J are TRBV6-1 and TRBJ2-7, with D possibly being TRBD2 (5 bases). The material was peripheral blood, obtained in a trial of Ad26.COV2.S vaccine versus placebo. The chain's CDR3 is CASSDPRLLTLEQYF. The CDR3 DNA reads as TGTGCCAGCAGTGATCCCCGACTACTTACCCTCGAGCAGTACTTC.